The 3 T cell receptor beta chains below were found in one sample sequenced in a study of shared clonotypes between healthy human individuals. The protocol was immunoSEQ multiplex PCR, while the TCRdb copy is restricted to in-frame clones and leaves out a portion. The sample includes millions of clones, over 85% of them seen just once. Sequencing used naive CD4+ T cells from PBMCs. Subset specified: CD45RA+ positively selected. These receptors were taken from a man aged 18 to 29 in good health. Some clones in this sample may be carry-over from other donors' samples.

V and J are TRBV28 and TRBJ2-7, with 10 bases matching TRBD2. Germline V gene data show CDR1 as MDHEN and CDR2 as SYDVKM. CDR3 length: 13 amino acids. Trimming at V came to 5 bases and at J to 5 bases, leaving 3 bases not matched to a gene. CDR3 coding DNA: TGTGCCAGCAGTCGACTAGCGGGTAACGAGCAGTACTTC. It encodes CASSRLAGNEQYF.

This chain uses TRBV5-5 with TRBJ1-4; D gene unclear. The CDR3 has 14 residues. Germline V CDR1 and CDR2: SGHKS, YYEKEE (reference sequence). The V gene lost 5 bases and the J gene lost 3 bases, with 11 bases spanning the gap. The CDR3 here is CASRGPKANEKLFF. DNA for the CDR3: TGTGCCAGCAGAGGACCAAAGGCTAATGAAAAACTGTTTTTT.

This clone appeared a single time. The J gene is TRBJ2-5, the V gene TRBV4-1, with 9 bases that match TRBD1. CDR1 is MGHRA, CDR2 YSYEKL, per germline. This CDR3 has 15 amino acids. Trimming at V came to 4 bases and at J to 4 bases, leaving 7 bases not matched to a gene. CDR3 region: CASSLPGQGGETQYF. CDR3 DNA: TGCGCCAGCAGCCTCCCGGGACAGGGAGGAGAGACCCAGTACTTC.